This entry describes one T cell receptor (beta chain). Method: immunoSEQ multiplex PCR; TCRdb's copy keeps in-frame clones and lacks some. The sample lists about 440,000 clones; 90% were seen once. Treatment specified: about 20 received Ad26.COV2.S at low or high dose, single or two shots; about 5 received placebo; per-sample allocation not given. Following the first vaccine or placebo injection, samples were taken on day 63. Germline trimming cut 6 bases from V and 7 bases from J; bases unmatched to any gene: 11. The CDR3 sequence is 14 residues long. Germline V gives CDR1 WSHSY, CDR2 SAAADI. This entry is derived from a study of Ad26.COV2.S vaccination and SARS-CoV-2 variants.

This clonotype was sampled from a person aged 18-65 years who received the Ad26.COV2.S COVID-19 vaccine or a placebo. The gene calls are TRBV10-2 and TRBJ2-5; 7 nucleotides line up with TRBD2. The specimen was peripheral blood, collected in a trial of Ad26.COV2.S vaccine versus placebo. The CDR3 region is CASRSGTIMGTQYF. The CDR3 bases are TGCGCCAGCAGATCAGGGACTATCATGGGGACCCAGTACTTC.